This T cell receptor (beta chain) was retrieved from a study of shared clonotypes between healthy human individuals. The CDR3 has 16 residues. V dropped 5 bases and J dropped 5 bases, with 21 bases sitting between them. Germline V CDR1 and CDR2: LNHNV, YYDKDF (reference sequence). Recent acute infections and vaccinations were absent in the healthy HIV-negative adult donors. The replicate PCRs on unsorted PBMC were given approximately 0.3 ug DNA, which is 25,000 to 35,000 T cell genomes. Under the authors' procedure: As immunoSEQ supplied junction-only sequences (without quality scores), filtering differed. The repertoire was sequenced with immunoSEQ multiplex PCR; TCRdb's copy has only in-frame clones and lacks some. Clone size and the V and J calls come from that table; the DNA yielded D and trimming. The sample records hundreds of thousands of clones, around 77% being singletons. This clone has a count of ten or more. Within the sample, other DNA sequences also encode this same CDR3.

The sequence derives from a woman between 35 and 50 years old in good health. Some clones in this sample may be carry-over from other donors' samples. V usage is TRBV15 and J usage is TRBJ1-2; D is ambiguous. The sample comprised PBMCs. The CDR3: CATSLRKTSLPYGYTF. CDR3 bases: TGTGCCACCAGCCTTCGAAAGACGAGCCTACCATATGGCTACACCTTC.